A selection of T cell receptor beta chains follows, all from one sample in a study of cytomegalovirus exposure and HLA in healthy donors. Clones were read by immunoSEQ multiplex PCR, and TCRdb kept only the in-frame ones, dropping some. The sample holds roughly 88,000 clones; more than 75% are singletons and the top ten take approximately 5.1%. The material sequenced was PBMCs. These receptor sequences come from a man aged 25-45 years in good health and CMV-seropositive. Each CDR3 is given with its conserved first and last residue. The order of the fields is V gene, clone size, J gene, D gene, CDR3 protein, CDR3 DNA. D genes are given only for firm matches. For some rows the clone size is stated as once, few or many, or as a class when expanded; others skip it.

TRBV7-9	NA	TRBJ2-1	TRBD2	CASSPTSGGPNTYNEQFF	TGTGCCAGCAGCCCGACTAGCGGGGGCCCTAACACCTACAATGAGCAGTTCTTC
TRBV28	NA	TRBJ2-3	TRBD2	CASSGREGSTDTQYF	TGTGCCAGTAGCGGGAGGGAGGGAAGCACAGATACGCAGTATTTT
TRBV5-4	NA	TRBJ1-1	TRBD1	CASSLGQVEAFF	TGTGCCAGCAGCCTCGGACAGGTTGAAGCTTTCTTT
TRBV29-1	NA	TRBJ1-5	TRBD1	CSVATGGAGQPQHF	TGCAGCGTTGCTACAGGGGGCGCGGGGCAGCCCCAGCATTTT
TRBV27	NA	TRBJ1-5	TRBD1	CASSMGTGNQPQHF	TGTGCCAGCAGTATGGGGACAGGCAATCAGCCCCAGCATTTT
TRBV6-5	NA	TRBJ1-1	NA	CASSYSIHRATEAFF	TGTGCCAGCAGTTACTCGATTCACAGGGCAACTGAAGCTTTCTTT
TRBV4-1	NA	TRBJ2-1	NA	CASSQGGRVVNEQFF	TGCGCCAGCAGCCAAGGGGGCAGGGTGGTAAATGAGCAGTTCTTC
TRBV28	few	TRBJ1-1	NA	CASSLEALSITEAFF	TGTGCCAGCAGCCTCGAGGCTCTCAGTATAACTGAAGCTTTCTTT
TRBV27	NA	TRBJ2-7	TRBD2	CASSLSIGLTSGRRKYF	TGTGCCAGCAGTTTATCGATCGGCCTGACTAGCGGGAGACGAAAGTACTTC
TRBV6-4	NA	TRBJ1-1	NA	CASSVTGASKAFF	TGTGCCAGCAGTGTGACGGGAGCTAGTAAAGCTTTCTTT
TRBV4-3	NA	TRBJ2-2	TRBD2	CASSRGLAGGNTGELFF	TGCGCCAGCAGCCGAGGACTAGCGGGAGGTAACACCGGGGAGCTGTTTTTT
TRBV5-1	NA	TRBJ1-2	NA	CASSPDLGSYGYTF	TGCGCCAGCAGCCCGGACCTGGGGAGCTATGGCTACACCTTC
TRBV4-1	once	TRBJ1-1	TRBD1	CASIRGQGGTEAFF	TGCGCCAGCATCAGGGGACAGGGTGGCACTGAAGCTTTCTTT
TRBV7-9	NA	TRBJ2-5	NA	CASSSTPGARQETQYF	TGTGCCAGCAGCTCTACCCCAGGGGCACGTCAAGAGACCCAGTACTTC
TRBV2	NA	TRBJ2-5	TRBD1	CASGGQDQETQYF	TGTGCCAGCGGGGGACAGGACCAAGAGACCCAGTACTTC
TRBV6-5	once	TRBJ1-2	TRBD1	CASSRGTGEGYTF	TGTGCCAGCAGTCGCGGGACAGGGGAAGGCTACACCTTC
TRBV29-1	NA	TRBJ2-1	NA	CSVSRGNEQFF	TGCAGCGTCTCTAGGGGGAATGAGCAGTTCTTC
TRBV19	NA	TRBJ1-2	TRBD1	CAAWTGGIYGYTF	TGTGCCGCTTGGACAGGGGGAATCTATGGCTACACCTTC
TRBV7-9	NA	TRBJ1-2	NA	CASSLSEGGYTF	TGTGCCAGCAGCTTGTCAGAGGGAGGCTACACCTTC
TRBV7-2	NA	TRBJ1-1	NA	CASISRGTNTEAFF	TGTGCCAGCATCTCAAGGGGTACGAACACTGAAGCTTTCTTT
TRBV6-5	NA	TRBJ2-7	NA	CASSYDLGRYEQYF	TGTGCCAGCTCTTACGACTTGGGTCGCTACGAGCAGTACTTC
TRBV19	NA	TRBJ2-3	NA	CASSIADGDTQYF	TGTGCCAGTAGTATAGCCGACGGGGATACGCAGTATTTT
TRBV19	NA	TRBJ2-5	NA	CASSNLQGEETQYF	TGTGCCAGTAGTAACCTACAGGGAGAAGAGACCCAGTACTTC
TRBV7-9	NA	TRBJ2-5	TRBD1	CASSFTSRTGRETQYF	TGTGCCAGCAGCTTCACCAGCAGGACAGGGAGAGAGACCCAGTACTTC
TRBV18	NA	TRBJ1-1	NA	CASSQGSEGWTEAFF	TGTGCCAGCTCACAGGGAAGTGAGGGATGGACTGAAGCTTTCTTT
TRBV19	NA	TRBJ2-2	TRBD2	CASSLLAGGELFF	TGTGCCAGTAGTCTACTAGCGGGGGGGGAGCTGTTTTTT
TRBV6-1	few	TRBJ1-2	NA	CASSEAQGDYGYTF	TGTGCCAGCAGTGAAGCGCAAGGAGACTATGGCTACACCTTC
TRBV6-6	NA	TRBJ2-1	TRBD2	CASTPLAGVGNEQFF	TGTGCCAGCACCCCATTAGCGGGAGTCGGGAATGAGCAGTTCTTC
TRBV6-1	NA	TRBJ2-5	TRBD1	CASSLGQQKETQYF	TGTGCCAGCAGTCTGGGACAGCAAAAAGAGACCCAGTACTTC
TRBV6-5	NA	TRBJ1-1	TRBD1	CASSYTGQGTTEAFF	TGTGCCAGCAGTTACACCGGACAGGGTACCACTGAAGCTTTCTTT
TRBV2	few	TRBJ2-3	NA	CASSDDGLRHTQYF	TGTGCCAGCAGTGATGACGGGTTGAGGCATACGCAGTATTTT
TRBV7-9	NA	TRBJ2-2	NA	CANQLQVDTGELFF	TGTGCCAACCAACTCCAAGTGGACACCGGGGAGCTGTTTTTT
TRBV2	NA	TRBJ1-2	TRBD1	CASSEAGQGINGYTF	TGTGCCAGCAGTGAAGCGGGACAGGGGATTAATGGCTACACCTTC
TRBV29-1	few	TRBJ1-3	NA	CSVKPTGGGSGNTIYF	TGCAGCGTTAAACCAACCGGGGGGGGATCAGGAAACACCATATATTTT
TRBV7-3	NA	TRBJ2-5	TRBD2	CASSPQGGETQYF	TGTGCCAGCAGCCCTCAGGGAGGGGAGACCCAGTACTTC
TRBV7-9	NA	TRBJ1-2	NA	CASSRGQEGYTF	TGTGCCAGCAGCCGAGGACAAGAGGGCTACACCTTC
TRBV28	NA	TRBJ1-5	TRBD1	CASRPLDRGRGQPQHF	TGTGCCAGCAGACCCCTCGACAGGGGGCGAGGGCAGCCCCAGCATTTT
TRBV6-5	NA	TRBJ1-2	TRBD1	CASSRTGGGGYTF	TGTGCCAGCAGTCGGACAGGGGGCGGGGGCTACACCTTC
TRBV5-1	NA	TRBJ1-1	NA	CASRLSTGVSAEAFF	TGCGCCAGCAGGTTGTCAACGGGAGTGTCGGCTGAAGCTTTCTTT
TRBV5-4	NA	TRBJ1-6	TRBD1	CATGLYEGGFYNSPLHF	TGTGCAACTGGACTGTATGAAGGGGGCTTCTATAATTCACCCCTCCACTTT
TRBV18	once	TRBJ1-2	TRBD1	CASSRETGAHTARTF	TGTGCCAGCTCACGAGAGACAGGGGCTCACACCGCTAGAACCTTC
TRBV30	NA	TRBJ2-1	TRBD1	CAWSVSRGNGQFF	TGTGCCTGGAGTGTATCCAGGGGGAATGGGCAGTTCTTC
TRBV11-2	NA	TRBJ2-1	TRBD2	CASLGGAGGLYNEQFF	TGTGCCAGTTTAGGGGGGGCGGGAGGGTTATACAATGAGCAGTTCTTC
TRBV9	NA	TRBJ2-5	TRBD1	CASSVEWAGGRQETQYF	TGTGCCAGCAGCGTAGAGTGGGCAGGGGGCCGCCAAGAGACCCAGTACTTC
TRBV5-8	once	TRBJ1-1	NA	CASSLGRGLTEAFF	TGTGCCAGCAGCTTGGGTAGGGGCTTAACTGAAGCTTTCTTT
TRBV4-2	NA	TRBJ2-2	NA	CASSRQMAENTGELFF	TGTGCCAGCAGCCGTCAGATGGCGGAAAACACCGGGGAGCTGTTTTTT
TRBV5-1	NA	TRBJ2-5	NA	CASSFGGSHQETQYF	TGCGCCAGCAGCTTCGGGGGATCCCACCAAGAGACCCAGTACTTC
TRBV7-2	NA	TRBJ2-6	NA	CASSLRPGKNSGANVLTF	TGTGCCAGCAGCTTACGGCCAGGAAAGAACTCTGGGGCCAACGTCCTGACTTTC
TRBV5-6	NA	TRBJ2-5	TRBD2	CASSPRRGFQETQYF	TGTGCCAGCAGCCCTAGGCGGGGGTTCCAAGAGACCCAGTACTTC
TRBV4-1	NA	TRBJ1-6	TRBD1	CASMAQGQSPLHF	TGCGCCAGCATGGCCCAGGGACAGTCACCCCTCCACTTT
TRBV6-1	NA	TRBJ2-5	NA	CASSSRGHQETQYF	TGTGCCAGCAGTTCCCGCGGCCATCAAGAGACCCAGTACTTC
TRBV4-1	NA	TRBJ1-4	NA	CASSLGPRSQLFF	TGCGCCAGCAGCCTGGGGCCCCGGAGTCAACTGTTTTTT
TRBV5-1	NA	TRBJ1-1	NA	CASSLGGGRTEAFF	TGCGCCAGCAGCTTGGGGGGGGGTCGGACTGAAGCTTTCTTT
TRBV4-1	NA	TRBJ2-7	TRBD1	CASSHRGQGNEQYF	TGCGCCAGCAGCCACCGGGGACAGGGAAACGAGCAGTACTTC
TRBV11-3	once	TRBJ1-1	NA	CASSLDEAAEAFF	TGTGCCAGCAGCTTAGATGAGGCAGCTGAAGCTTTCTTT
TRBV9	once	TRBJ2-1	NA	CASSISPGLGLGEQFF	TGTGCCAGCAGCATATCTCCGGGACTGGGACTGGGTGAGCAGTTCTTC